The 28 T cell receptor beta chains in this list originate from one sample, sequenced in a study of radiotherapy plus CTLA-4 blockade in lung cancer. TCRdb's table, derived via immunoSEQ multiplex PCR, lists solely in-frame clones and lacks some. The sample holds about 98,000 clones, approximately 78% seen once. The sample was peripheral blood, taken from a patient treated with radiotherapy plus ipilimumab. These receptors all stem from a human donor with non-small cell lung cancer who had a partial response to radiotherapy plus ipilimumab.

This rearrangement joins TRBV25-1 to TRBJ2-1, with D possibly being TRBD2 (6 bases). The CDR3 runs to 17 residues. With 1 base removed from V and 8 bases from J, the gap between germline ends came to 21 bases. From germline, CDR1 is MGHDK and CDR2 SYGVNS. Written as DNA, the CDR3 is TGTGCCAGCAGTGAATCAAGGGGAACGGGAGCTAGGGATGAGCAGTTCTTC. Residues: CASSESRGTGARDEQFF.

The V and J genes are TRBV5-6 and TRBJ1-3, with 7 bases fitting TRBD1. Unmatched junction bases numbered 6, after V lost 4 bases and J lost 2 bases. This CDR3 region has 15 residues. The germline gives CDR1 SGHDT, CDR2 YYEEEE. CDR3 protein: CASSPTGSTGNTIYF. As DNA, the CDR3 is TGTGCCAGCAGCCCGACAGGGAGTACTGGAAACACCATATATTTT.

J is TRBJ2-3 and V is TRBV18; the D gene is possibly TRBD1 (6 bases). The CDR3 consists of 16 residues. V lost 0 bases to trimming and J lost 3 bases, with 13 bases between them. The germline V gene encodes CDR1 KGHSH and CDR2 LQKENI. The CDR3 reads CASSPPGGQYTDTQYF. The CDR3 bases are TGTGCCAGCTCACCACCGGGCGGACAGTATACAGATACGCAGTATTTT.

For the CDR3, the DNA is TGTGCCTGGAGTAAGTCTAGCGGGCAAAACATTCAGTACTTC. The encoded protein is CAWSKSSGQNIQYF. The genes are TRBV30 and TRBJ2-4; the match to TRBD2 covers 8 bases. After removal of 2 bases from V and 5 bases from J, the junction contained 5 bases not matched to a gene. Germline V gives CDR1 GTSNPN, CDR2 SVGIG (reference sequence). The CDR3 is made up of 14 amino acids.

This clone showed up many times. The chain is built from TRBV13 and TRBJ1-2; 8 nucleotides agree with TRBD1. The V and J ends lost 3 bases and 7 bases, in that order; junction bases with no gene match: 7. This CDR3 spans 14 amino acids. Germline V CDR1 and CDR2: PRHDT, FYEKMQ (reference sequence). The CDR3 DNA sequence: TGTGCCAGCAGCTTGGGGACAGGAGGACGTGGCTACACCTTC. Residues: CASSLGTGGRGYTF.

In this sample, this clone turned up a few times. V is TRBV6-1 and J is TRBJ2-7; a possible D gene is TRBD1 (5 bases). Trimming removed 8 bases from V and 3 bases from J, with 11 bases in between. The CDR3 loop spans 12 amino acids. Germline assignment: CDR1 MNHNS and CDR2 SASEGT. CDR3 bases: TGTGCCAGCGGGCAGGGCAACTACGAGCAGTACTTC. As protein: CASGQGNYEQYF.

The rearrangement links TRBV11-2 to TRBJ2-2; 9 bases align to TRBD1. V dropped 5 bases and J dropped 0; count of bases not matched to a gene: 4. Germline-derived CDR1 and CDR2 are SGHAT and FQNNGV. The CDR3 is 16 residues long. The chain's CDR3 is CASSPTGGSNTGELFF. DNA of the CDR3: TGTGCCAGCAGCCCCACAGGGGGCTCGAACACCGGGGAGCTGTTTTTT.

J is TRBJ2-3 and V is TRBV6-5, with 12 nucleotides matching TRBD2. The CDR3 consists of 15 residues. CDR1 is MNHEY and CDR2 is SVGAGI in the germline V gene. Trimming removed 4 bases from V and 3 bases from J; junction bases left unmatched: 2. The CDR3 bases are TGTGCCAGCAGTTTGACTAGCGGGAGTACAGATACGCAGTATTTT. Translation gives CASSLTSGSTDTQYF.

The genes are TRBV28 and TRBJ2-5, with TRBD2 matching 9 bases. V dropped 2 bases and J dropped 1; count of bases not matched to a gene: 2. Germline CDR1 reads MDHEN; CDR2 reads SYDVKM. The CDR3 totals 15 residues. Here the CDR3 DNA reads TGTGCCAGCAGTTTAGGCGGGAGGGCCCAAGAGACCCAGTACTTC. Its translation is CASSLGGRAQETQYF.

This clone was found a few times. The chain combines TRBV18 with TRBJ1-2, with D hard to call. Trimming pared 3 bases from V and 4 bases from J, leaving 12 bases between. The CDR3 sequence is 14 residues long. Germline CDR1 is KGHSH and CDR2 is LQKENI. CDR3 in DNA: TGTGCCAGCTCACCGGATAGAGGGTTCTATGGCTACACCTTC. This encodes CASSPDRGFYGYTF.

Only one count was recorded for this clone. The chain joins TRBV5-5 to TRBJ1-1; no clear D. The CDR3 is made up of 15 amino acids. Trimming shortened V by 1 base and J by 0 bases, and 10 bases separated the two germline ends. Germline CDR1 is SGHKS and CDR2 is YYEKEE (reference sequence). The CDR3 spells CASSLLVLMNTEAFF. DNA for the CDR3: TGTGCCAGCAGCTTGTTAGTTCTTATGAACACTGAAGCTTTCTTT.

This clone has just one count. V and J are TRBV9 and TRBJ2-7; 8 bases map to TRBD2. This CDR3 has 14 residues. V was pared by 4 bases and J by 4 bases, with 7 bases of the junction left unmatched. Germline V gene lookup returns CDR1 SGDLS and CDR2 YYNGEE. The chain's CDR3 is CASSTSGSWYEQYF. In nucleotides, the CDR3 is TGTGCCAGCAGCACCAGCGGGAGTTGGTACGAGCAGTACTTC. Complete variable domain (other parts from reference TRBV9 and TRBJ2-7): DSGVTQTPKHLITATGQRVTLRCSPRSGDLSVYWYQQSLDQGLQFLIQYYNGEERAKGNILERFSAQQFPDLHSELNLSSLELGDSALYFCASSTSGSWYEQYFGPGTRLTVT.

V is TRBV15 and J is TRBJ2-7; the match to TRBD2 covers 8 bases. The germline CDR1 and CDR2 sequences are LNHNV and YYDKDF (reference sequence). The CDR3 totals 15 residues. Trimming removed 0 bases from V and 3 bases from J; junction bases left unmatched: 4. The CDR3: CATSRDTSGSYEQYF. The DNA of the CDR3 is TGTGCCACCAGCAGAGATACGAGCGGGAGCTACGAGCAGTACTTC.

The CDR3 sequence is CASSSRGQGADQPQHF. The CDR3 DNA sequence: TGTGCCAGCAGTTCCCGAGGACAGGGGGCAGATCAGCCCCAGCATTTT. The chain combines TRBV28 with TRBJ1-5; 11 bases align to TRBD1. This CDR3 contains 16 residues. V dropped 4 bases and J dropped 5; count of bases not matched to a gene: 7. Per germline, CDR1 MDHEN and CDR2 SYDVKM.

In its sample, this clone was seen once. Other nucleotide sequences in the sample specify the same CDR3. The chain combines TRBV11-3 with TRBJ2-3, with D possibly being TRBD2 (5 bases). Trimming shortened V by 3 bases and J by 8 bases, and 12 bases separated the two germline ends. Germline values: CDR1 SGHNT, CDR2 YENEEA. CDR3 size: 13 residues. CDR3 nucleotides: TGTGCCAGCAGCTTGGATAGTCGGGGTACGCAGTATTTT. Translated, it gives CASSLDSRGTQYF. Supplemented by reference TRBV11-3 and TRBJ2-3, the full variable domain reads EAGVVQSPRYKIIEKKQPVAFWCNPISGHNTLYWYLQNLGQGPELLIRYENEEAVDDSQLPKDRFSAERLKGVDSTLKIQPAELGDSAVYLCASSLDSRGTQYFGPGTRLTVL.

The chain joins TRBV27 to TRBJ1-1; D perhaps matches TRBD1 (6 bases). Germline CDR1 MNHEY, CDR2 SMNVEV (reference sequence). V lost 3 bases and J lost 3, with 11 bases in between. This CDR3 comprises 14 residues. In DNA form, the CDR3 reads TGTGCCAGCAGTTTTTCCGGGACACACACTGAAGCTTTCTTT. It encodes CASSFSGTHTEAFF.

The CDR3 nucleotides are TGTGCCAGCTCACCACGGGCTAGCGGGAACACCGGGGAGCTGTTTTTT. Encoded protein: CASSPRASGNTGELFF. The rearrangement uses TRBV18 and TRBJ2-2; 7 bases line up with TRBD2. This CDR3 is 16 amino acids long. The V gene end was trimmed by 1 base and the J gene end by 1 base; junction bases not matched to a gene: 3. Germline values: CDR1 KGHSH, CDR2 LQKENI.

The chain links TRBV6-1 to TRBJ1-3; weak D call: TRBD1 (6 bases). This CDR3 has 14 amino acids. Germline V gene lookup returns CDR1 MNHNS and CDR2 SASEGT. V was cut by 7 bases and J by 8 bases, with 18 bases left in between. The CDR3 is CASTKRGMEDTIYF. The DNA of the CDR3 is TGTGCCAGCACCAAAAGGGGGATGGAGGACACCATATATTTT.

The chain combines TRBV5-8 with TRBJ2-1, with 7 bases identical to TRBD1. CDR1 SGHTS and CDR2 YDEGEE come from the germline V gene. V was clipped by 7 bases and J by 4 bases; unmatched bases: 2. This CDR3 has 12 amino acids. CDR3 loop: CASGGQYNEQFF. The CDR3 coding sequence is TGTGCCAGCGGGGGACAGTACAATGAGCAGTTCTTC.

This chain uses TRBV28 with TRBJ1-2; no clear D gene. V was pared by 3 bases and J by 4 bases, with 12 bases between. Germline CDR1 MDHEN, CDR2 SYDVKM. The length of the CDR3 is 14 residues. The DNA of the CDR3 is TGTGCCAGCAGTTTGGGAGGGATTGGCTATGGCTACACCTTC. It specifies CASSLGGIGYGYTF.

The rearrangement uses TRBV11-2 and TRBJ2-7, with 7 bases fitting TRBD2. V trimming: 1 base; J trimming: 0 bases; junction bases outside the gene matches: 3. The germline gives CDR1 SGHAT, CDR2 FQNNGV. This CDR3 has 15 residues. DNA of the CDR3: TGTGCCAGCAGCTTAGGGGGAGGGCGCTCCTACGAGCAGTACTTC. Translation: CASSLGGGRSYEQYF. The whole variable domain, filled in from reference TRBV11-2 and TRBJ2-7, reads EAGVAQSPRYKIIEKRQSVAFWCNPISGHATLYWYQQILGQGPKLLIQFQNNGVVDDSQLPKDRFSAERLKGVDSTLKIQPAKLEDSAVYLCASSLGGGRSYEQYFGPGTRLTVT.

The chain recombines TRBV7-2 with TRBJ2-7; 12 bases match TRBD2. The CDR3 has 15 amino acids. J was trimmed by 9 bases and V by 6 bases; bases with no gene match: 12. Germline assignment: CDR1 SGHTA and CDR2 FQGNSA. The DNA of the CDR3 is TGTGCCAGCAGTGGGAGGACTAGCGGGATAGTTGGGCAGTACTTC. Residues: CASSGRTSGIVGQYF.

This clone was seen a handful of times. V gene TRBV27 combines with J gene TRBJ2-4; 9 bases are shared with TRBD1. Trimming removed 5 bases from V and 2 bases from J; junction bases left unmatched: 4. CDR3 length equals 15 residues. The germline gives CDR1 MNHEY, CDR2 SMNVEV (reference sequence). CDR3 in DNA: TGTGCCAGCAGTCGGACAGGGGCGACCAAAAACATTCAGTACTTC. Its translation: CASSRTGATKNIQYF.

J is TRBJ1-1 and V is TRBV19; the D gene is possibly TRBD1 (5 bases). Germline V lookup: CDR1 LNHDA, CDR2 SQIVND (reference sequence). Trimming left V 10 bases short and J 4 bases short, with 16 bases between. The CDR3 is 13 amino acids. As DNA, the CDR3 is TGTGCCATTAGGGGTCGGGAGGGCACTGAAGCTTTCTTT. Protein product: CAIRGREGTEAFF.

The V call is TRBV29-1, the J call TRBJ2-3; 9 bases line up with TRBD2. Germline CDR1 reads SQVTM; CDR2 reads ANQGSEA. V lost 5 bases, J lost 0 bases, and 6 bases stayed unmatched. This CDR3 contains 15 residues. CDR3 protein: CSVQLAGDSTDTQYF. The CDR3 nucleotides are TGCAGCGTTCAGTTAGCGGGAGACAGCACAGATACGCAGTATTTT.

This chain joins TRBV19 and TRBJ2-3; TRBD1 matches at 7 bases. CDR3 length: 15 residues. CDR1 and CDR2 from the germline V gene are LNHDA and SQIVND (reference sequence). The J segment lost 0 bases and the V segment lost 4 bases, leaving 4 bases of the junction unmatched. In DNA form, the CDR3 reads TGTGCCAGTAGTACGAGACAGGGTAGCACAGATACGCAGTATTTT. Translated, it gives CASSTRQGSTDTQYF.

The J gene is TRBJ2-7, the V gene TRBV2, with TRBD2 matching over 7 bases. This CDR3 has 16 amino acids. Germline V gives CDR1 SNHLY, CDR2 FYNNEI. Germline trimming cut 7 bases from V and 3 bases from J; bases unmatched to any gene: 15. The DNA of the CDR3 is TGTGCCAGCATACAGCGGGCTGGGAGGGCGGGCTACGAGCAGTACTTC. Amino acid sequence: CASIQRAGRAGYEQYF.

The chain couples TRBV18 to TRBJ2-1, with 8 positions matching TRBD1. Germline CDR1 is KGHSH and CDR2 is LQKENI. V shed 6 bases, J shed 7 bases, and the junction held 5 bases outside the gene matches. This CDR3 region has 13 residues. The CDR3 sequence is CASSRQGMNEQFF. The CDR3 DNA is TGTGCCAGCTCCCGACAGGGGATGAATGAGCAGTTCTTC.